What follows describes a single T cell receptor (beta chain). J gave up 2 bases and V 11 bases, and 3 bases lay outside the gene matches. In germline, CDR1 is LNHDA, CDR2 SQIVND (reference sequence). CDR3 length: 12 residues. The sample originates from a study of control samples from healthy donors and cancer patients. Generated by immunoSEQ multiplex PCR, the TCRdb table keeps only in-frame clones and is missing some. The repertoire holds 70,000 to 80,000 clones, 80% to 90% seen once, with about 2% in the top ten. This sequence was found in a woman aged 55-69 years with head and neck cancer. The sequencing sample was made of PBMCs. This sequence joins TRBV19 and TRBJ2-3, with 8 bases that match TRBD1. In DNA, the CDR3 is TGTGCCCAGGACAGGGCCACAGATACGCAGTATTTT. It translates to CAQDRATDTQYF.